This record covers a single T cell receptor beta chain. Using immunoSEQ multiplex PCR, the repertoire was profiled, and TCRdb retains in-frame clones only, with some absent. Found here are roughly 270,000 clones, approximately 82% of them singletons; the top ten hold 4.5% to 6%. The CDR3 sequence is 14 residues long. This entry is derived from a study of blood T cell repertoires in COVID-19. The source is a man aged 35 to 55 who had been exposed to COVID-19. Sequences were obtained from PBMCs or T cells enriched from blood (not recorded which). V and J are TRBV21-1 and TRBJ1-1; the tabulated D call, TRBD1, remains unverified against the DNA. TRBV21-1 is a documented pseudogene. The CDR3: CASSKRLRGPEAFF. The CDR3 DNA follows: TGTGCCAGCAGCAAAAGATTAAGGGGGCCTGAAGCTTTCTTT.